This entry is about one T cell receptor (beta chain). Antigen specificity is unknown. The source of the sample is a study of T cell clonotyping in hematopoietic cell transplantation. Study observations and caveats: Higher Inverse Simpson Index values in graft donor and pretransplant recipient predicted broader posttransplant TCR diversity. No sorting was done, leaving CD4 and CD8 contributions mixed. After transplant, recipient diversity fell while pathologically expanded clonotypes grew through day 180.

Repertoires were generated with immunoSEQ multiplex PCR, while TCRdb's copy carries only in-frame clones and drops some. The sample holds about 36,000 clones, 75% to 90% seen once. This CDR3 spans 14 amino acids. Trimming cost V 6 bases and J 5 bases, with 14 bases left between them. Germline CDR1 and CDR2: MNHEY and SVGAGI. The sample was peripheral blood mononuclear cells. The chain links TRBV6-5 to TRBJ1-5; TRBD1 is a possible D gene (5 bases). The clonotype comes from a woman aged 40 to 49 in good health. Some clones in this sample may be carry-over from other donors' samples. For the CDR3, the DNA is TGTGCCAGCAGCTTCGACAGTGACTATCAGCCCCAGCATTTT. It yields the protein CASSFDSDYQPQHF.